The rows below give T cell receptor beta chains drawn from one sample of a study of cytomegalovirus exposure and HLA in healthy donors. Clones were sequenced by immunoSEQ multiplex PCR, and TCRdb holds only the in-frame ones, with some missing. The sample holds about 360,000 clones, 86% seen once. The sample comprised PBMCs. The origin of the receptors is a woman under 30 in good health and CMV-seronegative. CDR3s include the opening cysteine and the closing phenylalanine or tryptophan.

v_call	cdr3_length	j_call	cdr3_aa
TRBV4-2	16	TRBJ2-7	CASSQEETGESYEQYF
TRBV5-4	16	TRBJ2-5	CASSSPGLAGQETQYF
TRBV4-1	13	TRBJ2-3	CASSNERGNTQYF
TRBV7-9	12	TRBJ2-2	CASSQQDGELFF
TRBV19	15	TRBJ2-1	CASSILSAPYNEQFF
TRBV5-1	18	TRBJ1-5	CASSSVRPRGRGNQPQHF
TRBV10-3	14	TRBJ2-4	CAISESYDKNIQYF
TRBV5-1	12	TRBJ2-1	CASSPKGPEQFF
TRBV28	15	TRBJ2-7	CASSLGTSGRDEQYF
TRBV28	16	TRBJ1-4	CASSSWDYTEREKLFF
TRBV6-1	15	TRBJ2-1	CASSTTGTSYNEQFF
TRBV6-5	14	TRBJ2-1	CASSLGPGGNEQFF
TRBV4-1	14	TRBJ2-4	CASSQIWEKNIQYF
TRBV5-5	15	TRBJ1-6	CASSEGQGSNSPLHF
TRBV27	18	TRBJ2-1	CASSAHSLSGSSYNEQFF
TRBV10-2	14	TRBJ1-4	CASTLGREAEKLFF
TRBV11-2	16	TRBJ2-1	CASSLPRDTAYNEQFF
TRBV5-5	14	TRBJ1-1	CASSYLGAAAEAFF
TRBV27	16	TRBJ1-5	CASSLLGSRAGQPQHF
TRBV27	13	TRBJ2-7	CASSPMTGDEQYF
TRBV6-5	14	TRBJ2-2	CASSPRRNTGELFF
TRBV9	14	TRBJ2-4	CASSPRTGGNIQYF
TRBV7-2	12	TRBJ2-4	CASRLEGNIQYF